These 20 T cell receptor beta chains originate from one sample sequenced in a study of PD-1 blockade in classical Hodgkin lymphoma. This table comes from immunoSEQ multiplex PCR, and its TCRdb copy is limited to in-frame clones, with some not included. This sample yields 9,500 to 10,000 clones, of which about 93% are seen a single time; less than 15% belongs to the top ten. After autologous stem cell transplantation all patients relapsed, and prior brentuximab vedotin exposure differed between cohorts. Specimen: peripheral blood mononuclear cells (PBMCs), collected at baseline. Receptor source: a human donor with classical Hodgkin lymphoma.

The V gene is TRBV7-3, the J gene TRBJ1-2; 7 bases line up with TRBD1. The germline V gene has CDR1 SGHTA and CDR2 FQGTGA. Trimming at V came to 5 bases and at J to 2 bases, leaving 8 bases not matched to a gene. This CDR3 region has 15 residues. The CDR3 DNA follows: TGTGCCAGCAGCCAAACAGGGGCCCTAAACTATGGCTACACCTTC. As protein: CASSQTGALNYGYTF.

CDR3 DNA: TGTGCCAGCTTACTCCTGTCGGGAGGCCTCATCTACGAGCAGTACTTC. Translating it yields CASLLLSGGLIYEQYF. This chain links TRBV6-6 with TRBJ2-7; 7 nucleotides agree with TRBD2. Germline-derived CDR1 and CDR2 are MNHNY and SVGAGI (reference sequence). The CDR3 runs 16 residues. With 8 bases clipped from V and 3 bases from J, the junction kept 16 bases outside the gene matches.

The gene calls are TRBV7-9 and TRBJ1-3; no clear D. Germline-derived CDR1 and CDR2 are SEHNR and FQNEAQ (reference sequence). The CDR3 runs 19 residues. V was clipped by 0 bases and J by 0 bases, with 18 bases between them. CDR3 amino acids: CASSLAPLLHRSSGNTIYF. The CDR3 DNA is TGTGCCAGCAGCTTAGCTCCTCTTTTACACCGCAGCTCTGGAAACACCATATATTTT.

The chain employs TRBV11-3 and TRBJ2-1; D might be TRBD2 (5 bases). V was cut by 3 bases and J by 6 bases, with 12 bases left in between. CDR1 and CDR2 from the germline V gene are SGHNT and YENEEA. This CDR3 is built from 14 residues. The CDR3 loop reads CASSFGEYSNEQFF. The CDR3 DNA reads as TGTGCCAGCAGCTTCGGGGAGTACTCCAATGAGCAGTTCTTC. The variable domain in full, completed from reference TRBV11-3 and TRBJ2-1, reads EAGVVQSPRYKIIEKKQPVAFWCNPISGHNTLYWYLQNLGQGPELLIRYENEEAVDDSQLPKDRFSAERLKGVDSTLKIQPAELGDSAVYLCASSFGEYSNEQFFGPGTRLTVL.

This rearrangement joins TRBV7-3 to TRBJ2-3, with D maybe TRBD1 (6 bases). The V and J ends lost 5 bases and 4 bases respectively, with 13 bases between them. The germline V gene has CDR1 SGHTA and CDR2 FQGTGA. CDR3 size: 14 residues. The CDR3, as DNA: TGTGCCAGCAGCGCTGGGGGCAGACCAGATACGCAGTATTTT. It specifies CASSAGGRPDTQYF.

The rearrangement links TRBV5-4 to TRBJ2-1; D is perhaps TRBD2 (5 bases). The V end was cut by 4 bases, the J end by 4 bases, with 15 bases between. CDR1 SGHNT and CDR2 YYREEE come from the germline V gene (reference sequence). The CDR3 totals 15 residues. The CDR3 DNA is TGTGCCAGCAGCACCCGGAAAGGAGGTTACAATGAGCAGTTCTTC. Translating it yields CASSTRKGGYNEQFF.

The chain couples TRBV19 to TRBJ2-1; D unresolved. The CDR3 spans 9 residues. Germline V lookup: CDR1 LNHDA, CDR2 SQIVND (reference sequence). The V end was cut by 10 bases, the J end by 8 bases, with 6 bases between. As DNA, the CDR3 is TGTGCCACTAGGTATGAGCAGTTCTTC. Amino acids: CATRYEQFF.

This chain links TRBV19 with TRBJ1-6, with 9 bases aligning to TRBD1. Germline CDR1 reads LNHDA; CDR2 reads SQIVND (reference sequence). The trim removed 7 bases at V and 7 bases at J, leaving 5 bases unmatched. This CDR3 region has 14 residues. In DNA, the CDR3 is TGTGCCAGTAACCGGGACAGGGTAAATTCACCCCTCCACTTT. Amino acid sequence: CASNRDRVNSPLHF.

The gene calls are TRBV18 and TRBJ1-5, with 7 bases lining up with TRBD1. Germline trimming cut 4 bases from V and 5 bases from J; bases unmatched to any gene: 11. This CDR3 has 16 residues. Germline V gives CDR1 KGHSH, CDR2 LQKENI. The CDR3 region has the DNA TGTGCCAGCTCACGACAGGGACCTTACTGGGATCAGCCCCAGCATTTT. It yields the protein CASSRQGPYWDQPQHF.

The chain combines TRBV7-9 with TRBJ2-1; unclear D gene. Germline CDR1 and CDR2: SEHNR and FQNEAQ (reference sequence). Trimming left V 6 bases short and J 0 bases short, with 15 bases between. CDR3 length equals 16 residues. The CDR3 DNA sequence: TGTGCCAGCAGACCGCGTGCGACTCTCTCCTACAATGAGCAGTTCTTC. As protein: CASRPRATLSYNEQFF.

This rearrangement joins TRBV4-2 to TRBJ2-7, with D perhaps matching TRBD1 (6 bases). The CDR3 has 14 amino acids. The V gene's germline CDR1 is LGHNA and CDR2 YNFKEQ. Trimming cost V 1 base and J 4 bases, with 11 bases left between them. As DNA, the CDR3 is TGTGCCAGCAGCCAAGGGGACAACGGTTACGAGCAGTACTTC. Its translation is CASSQGDNGYEQYF.

The J gene is TRBJ1-2, the V gene TRBV2; D gene unclear. This CDR3 has 11 amino acids. Trimming removed 8 bases from V and 2 bases from J, with 6 bases in between. Germline lookup yields CDR1 SNHLY and CDR2 FYNNEI. The CDR3 DNA is TGTGCCAGCGTCGGGAACTATGGCTACACCTTC. This gives the protein CASVGNYGYTF.

This chain joins TRBV4-1 and TRBJ2-7; D is uncertain. Trimming pared 0 bases from V and 2 bases from J, leaving 14 bases between. The CDR3 has 16 residues. The germline CDR1 and CDR2 sequences are MGHRA and YSYEKL. Here the CDR3 DNA reads TGCGCCAGCAGCCAAGATTTCCTCGGGCTTACCTACGAGCAGTACTTC. Translated, it gives CASSQDFLGLTYEQYF.

This chain links TRBV19 with TRBJ2-7, with TRBD1 matching 7 bases. Germline V lookup: CDR1 LNHDA, CDR2 SQIVND (reference sequence). The CDR3 is 15 amino acids. With 3 bases clipped from V and 4 bases from J, the junction kept 9 bases outside the gene matches. CDR3 nucleotides: TGTGCCAGTAGTATTCAGGGGGTAGGGAGATACGAGCAGTACTTC. Amino acids: CASSIQGVGRYEQYF.

This clone appeared once. The chain employs TRBV7-9 and TRBJ2-5, with TRBD2 identical over 7 bases. CDR1 is SEHNR and CDR2 is FQNEAQ in the germline V gene (reference sequence). V shed 4 bases, J shed 5 bases, and the junction held 19 bases outside the gene matches. The CDR3 sequence is 18 residues long. The DNA of the CDR3 is TGTGCCAGCAGCTCTTTTAAGCGGGGCCTCAACCCGACGGAGACCCAGTACTTC. Protein: CASSSFKRGLNPTETQYF.

This clone rates as medium-sized. The V and J genes are TRBV28 and TRBJ1-1; no reliable D call. The CDR3 contains 15 residues. The germline gives CDR1 MDHEN, CDR2 SYDVKM. V lost 8 bases to trimming and J lost 2 bases, with 18 bases between them. The CDR3 DNA sequence: TGTGCCAGCTTCGGCAAACTAAATCAAAACACTGAAGCTTTCTTT. Protein: CASFGKLNQNTEAFF.

The gene calls are TRBV30 and TRBJ1-6; perhaps TRBD1 as D (5 bases). Looked up from germline, CDR1 is GTSNPN and CDR2 is SVGIG (reference sequence). The CDR3 is 19 residues long. Trimming cost V 2 bases and J 2 bases, with 22 bases left between them. Here the CDR3 reads CAWSWRRGRLGAYNSPLHF. The CDR3 DNA follows: TGTGCCTGGAGTTGGCGTCGGGGCCGCTTGGGAGCCTATAATTCACCCCTCCACTTT. Together with reference TRBV30 and TRBJ1-6, the CDR3 gives the full variable domain: SQTIHQWPATLVQPVGSPLSLECTVEGTSNPNLYWYRQAAGRGLQLLFYSVGIGQISSEVPQNLSASRPQDRQFILSSKKLLLSDSGFYLCAWSWRRGRLGAYNSPLHFGNGTRLTVT.

The chain couples TRBV28 to TRBJ2-3; no reliable D call. Germline loops: CDR1 MDHEN, CDR2 SYDVKM. This CDR3 spans 14 amino acids. Trimming took 5 bases from V and 2 from J, leaving 11 bases between them. CDR3 loop: CASSPTSITDTQYF. DNA of the CDR3: TGTGCCAGCAGTCCAACCTCTATCACAGATACGCAGTATTTT.

The chain combines TRBV29-1 with TRBJ2-7; TRBD2 agrees at 11 bases. CDR1 is SQVTM and CDR2 is ANQGSEA in the germline V gene. Trimming removed 4 bases from V and 6 bases from J; junction bases left unmatched: 5. The CDR3 spans 13 residues. The CDR3 region has the DNA TGCAGCGTTGGGTTGACTAGCGGGATCGAGCAGTACTTC. Amino acids: CSVGLTSGIEQYF.

The V gene is TRBV4-1, the J gene TRBJ2-1; TRBD1 is a possible D gene (6 bases). The CDR3 is 16 residues long. CDR1 MGHRA and CDR2 YSYEKL come from the germline V gene. V was cut by 4 bases and J by 4 bases, with 17 bases left in between. The CDR3 loop is CASSPLAGVLYNEQFF. The CDR3 DNA sequence: TGCGCCAGCAGCCCCCTAGCAGGGGTTCTGTACAATGAGCAGTTCTTC.